The rows below give T cell receptor beta chains drawn from one sample of a study of blood T cell repertoires in COVID-19. Produced via immunoSEQ multiplex PCR; TCRdb's table is partial and in-frame only. The table lists 85,000 or so clones, just over 85% of them singletons. Input material: peripheral blood. The origin of the receptors is a man aged 45-65 years with active or convalescent COVID-19. CDR3s include the opening cysteine and the closing phenylalanine or tryptophan. D genes are given only for firm matches. Size is stated for part of the rows, as once, few or many counts, or as a class when the clone is expanded.

v_call	d_call	clone_size	j_call	cdr3_nt	cdr3_aa
TRBV6-1	.	.	TRBJ1-5	TGTGCCAGCAGTGAAATGGGCCAACCTTATCAGCCCCAGCATTTT	CASSEMGQPYQPQHF
TRBV19	TRBD2	.	TRBJ2-1	TGTGCCAGTAGTCCTCGGGCCGTAGGGAGGGCCTACAATGAGCAGTTCTTC	CASSPRAVGRAYNEQFF
TRBV5-1	.	.	TRBJ2-5	TGCGCCAGCAGCTTGGTGTCGGGGTTCCAAGAGACCCAGTACTTC	CASSLVSGFQETQYF
TRBV18	.	.	TRBJ1-2	TGTGCCAGCTCACCACGTATCAGGGGCGCAGCTAACTATGGCTACACCTTC	CASSPRIRGAANYGYTF
TRBV11-3	TRBD2	.	TRBJ2-3	TGTGCCAGCAGCTCCAGCGGGACGGGCACAGATACGCAGTATTTT	CASSSSGTGTDTQYF
TRBV10-3	TRBD1	once	TRBJ2-7	TGTGCCATCAGTCCCGGACAGGGTTTCTACGAGCAGTACTTC	CAISPGQGFYEQYF
TRBV5-1	.	once	TRBJ1-4	TGCGCCAGCAGCTTGGTTGTGCGGGGGGCAACTAATGAAAAACTGTTTTTT	CASSLVVRGATNEKLFF
TRBV19	TRBD2	.	TRBJ2-2	TGTGCCAGTAGTGGGACTAGCGGGAGCCACGGGGAGCTGTTTTTT	CASSGTSGSHGELFF
TRBV5-6	TRBD2	.	TRBJ2-3	TGTGCCAGCAGCTTGTTGGCGGGAGGTAGCACAGATACGCAGTATTTT	CASSLLAGGSTDTQYF
TRBV29-1	TRBD1	.	TRBJ1-6	TGCAGCGTTACGACAGGGGGGGATTCACCCCTCCACTTT	CSVTTGGDSPLHF
TRBV5-1	TRBD1	.	TRBJ2-7	TGCGCCAGCAGCTTGTCAGGGGGCCCTGCGGTCGATCAGTACTTC	CASSLSGGPAVDQYF
TRBV4-1	.	.	TRBJ1-1	TGCGCCAGCAGCCGGGGGCAAGAGATACGGGCGGAAGCTTTCTTT	CASSRGQEIRAEAFF
TRBV5-5	.	.	TRBJ2-6	TGTGCCAGCAGCTTGATCCTAAGCCCTGGGGCCAACGTCCTGACTTTC	CASSLILSPGANVLTF
TRBV19	.	.	TRBJ1-1	TGTGCCAGCGCCTCGGGACATCAGAACACTGAAGCTTTCTTT	CASASGHQNTEAFF
TRBV5-5	.	.	TRBJ2-7	TGTGCCAGCAGCCTCGAGCCGCCCCACGAGCAGTACTTC	CASSLEPPHEQYF
TRBV28	TRBD1	.	TRBJ1-2	TGTGCCAGCACGACAGGGGGCGCGAGCTATGGCTACACCTTC	CASTTGGASYGYTF
TRBV18	.	.	TRBJ1-4	TGTGCCAGCTCACGAGACCTGACTGCAACTAATGAAAAACTGTTTTTT	CASSRDLTATNEKLFF
TRBV6-2/TRBV6-3	.	.	TRBJ1-1	TGTGCCAGCAGTAACCAAGGAGGGATGAACACTGAAGCTTTCTTT	CASSNQGGMNTEAFF
TRBV7-7	TRBD2	once	TRBJ2-7	TGTGCCAGCAGCTTATCCCTAGCGGGATTTCGGTCCTACGAGCAGTACTTC	CASSLSLAGFRSYEQYF
TRBV28	TRBD1	few	TRBJ1-2	TGTGCCAGCAGTTCTCGACGGACAGGGGGCATTAATGGCTACACCTTC	CASSSRRTGGINGYTF
TRBV4-1	TRBD1	.	TRBJ2-7	TGCGCCAGCAGCCATGCGGACAGGGCCCCCTACGAGCAGTACTTC	CASSHADRAPYEQYF
TRBV7-2	TRBD2	.	TRBJ2-1	TGTGCCAGCAGCTCCGCACTAGCGGGGGGGTACAATGAGCAGTTCTTC	CASSSALAGGYNEQFF
TRBV4-1	.	.	TRBJ2-7	TGCGCCAGCAGCCACCCACAGAAAACCTACGAGCAGTACTTC	CASSHPQKTYEQYF
TRBV5-1	TRBD1	.	TRBJ1-2	TGCGCCAGCAGCCTGCCAACAGGGGGCGAGGGCTACACCTTC	CASSLPTGGEGYTF
TRBV6-5	TRBD1	.	TRBJ2-5	TGTGCCAGCAGTTACTCGGGACAGCCACAAGAGACCCAGTACTTC	CASSYSGQPQETQYF
TRBV6-4	TRBD2	.	TRBJ2-3	TGTGCCAGCAGCAGACTAGCGGGGGGGCCAGATACGCAGTATTTT	CASSRLAGGPDTQYF
TRBV14	.	once	TRBJ2-2	TGTGCCAGCAGCCAAGGGCCGGGGGGCCTGGTCTCCGGGGAGCTGTTTTTT	CASSQGPGGLVSGELFF
TRBV7-2	TRBD2	.	TRBJ2-3	TGTGCCAGCAGCGGACGGCCGAGGACTAGCGGGGACACAGATACGCAGTATTTT	CASSGRPRTSGDTDTQYF
TRBV6-2/TRBV6-3	.	.	TRBJ2-1	TGTGCCAGCAGCGCCACACGACGCACGGGTGAGCAGTTCTTC	CASSATRRTGEQFF
TRBV18	TRBD1	.	TRBJ2-7	TGTGCCAGCTCACCTTCAAGTGGGACAGGGCGGCACGAGCAGTACTTC	CASSPSSGTGRHEQYF
TRBV7-9	TRBD1	.	TRBJ2-7	TGTGCCAGCAGCTCCGGGACAGAGCCCTACGAGCAGTACTTC	CASSSGTEPYEQYF
TRBV3-1/TRBV3-2	TRBD1	few	TRBJ1-2	TGTGCCAGCAGCCCTTGGGAAGGGGGCGGCTATGGCTACACCTTC	CASSPWEGGGYGYTF
TRBV7-9	TRBD1	.	TRBJ2-7	TGTGCCAGCAGCTTCAGGACAGGGCTCCTCTACGAGCAGTACTTC	CASSFRTGLLYEQYF
TRBV30	TRBD2	.	TRBJ2-7	TGTGCCTGGAGCCCCCCCGGTTGGTCTAGCGGGAGGAATGGGGGAGACGAGCAGTACTTC	CAWSPPGWSSGRNGGDEQYF
TRBV28	.	.	TRBJ1-1	TGTGCCAGCAGTTTCCAGGGCAGGGAAGCTTTCTTT	CASSFQGREAFF
TRBV30	TRBD2	.	TRBJ2-7	TGTGCCTGGAGTGTACTAGCGGGAGACCTCTACGAGCAGTACTTC	CAWSVLAGDLYEQYF
TRBV19	TRBD2	.	TRBJ2-7	TGTGCCAGTAGTATTAGAGGACTAGCGGGGGCCTACGAGCAGTACTTC	CASSIRGLAGAYEQYF
TRBV7-6	.	once	TRBJ2-7	TGTGCCAGCAGCTCCAGGGTCAGGGACGAGCAGTACTTC	CASSSRVRDEQYF
TRBV10-1	TRBD2	.	TRBJ2-5	TGCGCCAGCAGCCGCGGGGGAGACCAAGAGACCCAGTACTTC	CASSRGGDQETQYF
TRBV5-6	.	.	TRBJ2-5	TGTGCCAGCAGCCGAACCACAAAACTAGGTTTAGTAGAGACCCAGTACTTC	CASSRTTKLGLVETQYF
TRBV11-2	.	.	TRBJ2-2	TGTGCCAGCAGCTCGACTAGGGCGGGAGGGGAGCTGTTTTTT	CASSSTRAGGELFF
TRBV2	.	.	TRBJ1-6	TGTGCCACTAAACTTGATAATTCACCCCTCCACTTT	CATKLDNSPLHF
TRBV5-4	.	.	TRBJ2-7	TGTGCCAGCAGCTCGCCAGGTTTAGGGGCGGAGCAGTACTTC	CASSSPGLGAEQYF
TRBV4-1	.	.	TRBJ2-1	TGCGCCAGCAGCCAAGCAAGGGGAATTGGGGAGCAGTTCTTC	CASSQARGIGEQFF
TRBV19	.	.	TRBJ1-1	TGTGCCAGTAGTATAAGGGGCGGCACTGAAGCTTTCTTT	CASSIRGGTEAFF
TRBV19	TRBD2	once	TRBJ2-2	TGTGCCAGTAGTATTGGAGGGACTAGCGGGAGGAACACCGGGGAGCTGTTTTTT	CASSIGGTSGRNTGELFF